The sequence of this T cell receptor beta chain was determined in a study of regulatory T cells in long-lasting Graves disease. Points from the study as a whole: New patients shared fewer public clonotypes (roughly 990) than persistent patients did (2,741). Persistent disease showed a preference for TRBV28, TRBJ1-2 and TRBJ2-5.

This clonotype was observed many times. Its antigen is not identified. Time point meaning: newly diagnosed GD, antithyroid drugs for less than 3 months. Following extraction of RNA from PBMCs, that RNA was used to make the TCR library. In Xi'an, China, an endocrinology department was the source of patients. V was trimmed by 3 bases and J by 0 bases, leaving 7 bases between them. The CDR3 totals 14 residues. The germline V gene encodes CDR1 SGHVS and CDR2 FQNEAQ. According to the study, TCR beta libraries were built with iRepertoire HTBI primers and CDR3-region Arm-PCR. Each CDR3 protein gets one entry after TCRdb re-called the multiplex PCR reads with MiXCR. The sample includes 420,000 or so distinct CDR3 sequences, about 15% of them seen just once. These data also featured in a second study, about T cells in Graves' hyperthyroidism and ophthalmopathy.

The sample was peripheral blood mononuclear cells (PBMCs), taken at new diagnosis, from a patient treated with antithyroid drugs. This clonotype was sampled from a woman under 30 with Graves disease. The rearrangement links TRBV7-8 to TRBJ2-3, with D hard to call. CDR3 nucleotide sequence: TGTGCCAGCAGCTTTTTGTGGAGCACAGATACGCAGTATTTT. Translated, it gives CASSFLWSTDTQYF.